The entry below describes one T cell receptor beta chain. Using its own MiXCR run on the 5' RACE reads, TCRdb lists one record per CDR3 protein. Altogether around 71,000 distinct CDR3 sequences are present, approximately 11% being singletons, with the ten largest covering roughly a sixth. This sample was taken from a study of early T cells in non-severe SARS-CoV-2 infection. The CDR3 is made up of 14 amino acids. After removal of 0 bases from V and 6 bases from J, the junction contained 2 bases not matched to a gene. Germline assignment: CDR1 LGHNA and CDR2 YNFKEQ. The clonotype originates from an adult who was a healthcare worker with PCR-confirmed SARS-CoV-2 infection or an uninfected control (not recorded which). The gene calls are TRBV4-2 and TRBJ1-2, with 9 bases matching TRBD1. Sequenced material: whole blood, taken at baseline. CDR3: CASSQDGQGNGYTF. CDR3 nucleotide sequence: TGTGCCAGCAGCCAAGATGGACAGGGGAATGGCTACACCTTC.